A single T cell receptor (beta chain) is shown here with its context. The entry originates in a study of blood T cell repertoires in COVID-19. The method was immunoSEQ multiplex PCR; TCRdb's version includes in-frame clones alone and lacks a portion of them. The table shows 300,000 to 350,000 clones, with around 80% occurring only once. Germline V gene data show CDR1 as SGHTA and CDR2 as FQGNSA. V dropped 5 bases and J dropped 7; count of bases not matched to a gene: 8. This CDR3 has 15 amino acids. The source of this sequence is a man under 40 with active or convalescent COVID-19. The chain recombines TRBV7-2 with TRBJ2-2; 9 nucleotides align to TRBD1. The specimen was peripheral blood. The CDR3 DNA is TGTGCCAGCAGCCCGAGGGACAGGGTTCTCGGGGAGCTGTTTTTT. It encodes CASSPRDRVLGELFF.